Here is one T cell receptor (beta chain) with its context. The source of the sample is a study of blood T cell repertoires in COVID-19. For the study at large: T cells, B-cell-depleted T cells, or PBMCs provided the cDNA or gDNA that served as material.

Per the original methods: Estimation of nucleated cell counts was performed using reference gene primer amplification. Only in-frame clones appear in the TCRdb table, and some are missing; sequencing was by immunoSEQ multiplex PCR. The V and J calls and the clone size are those of that table, but D and trimming were determined from the DNA. The sample carries about 99,000 clones, 87% recorded once. After removal of 0 bases from V and 2 bases from J, the junction contained 1 base not matched to a gene. Germline loops: CDR1 SNHLY, CDR2 FYNNEI. This CDR3 region has 16 residues. The chain joins TRBV2 to TRBJ2-6, with TRBD2 matching over 7 bases. The TCR sequence derives from a man in his forties or fifties in a cohort sampled during active COVID-19. Sequencing was done on a sample of peripheral blood. The CDR3 region has the DNA TGTGCCAGCAGTGAAGCGGGGGGGGCTGGGGCCAACGTCCTGACTTTC. The encoded protein is CASSEAGGAGANVLTF.